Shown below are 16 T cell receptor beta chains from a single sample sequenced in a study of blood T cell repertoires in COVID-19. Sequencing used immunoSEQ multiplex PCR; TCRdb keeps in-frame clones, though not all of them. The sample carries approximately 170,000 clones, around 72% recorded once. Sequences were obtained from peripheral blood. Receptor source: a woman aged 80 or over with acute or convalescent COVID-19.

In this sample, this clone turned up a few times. This CDR3 is CASSFASGWTGSYNEQFF. The CDR3 region has the DNA TGTGCCAGCAGCTTCGCTAGCGGATGGACGGGCTCCTACAATGAGCAGTTCTTC. The gene calls are TRBV7-3 and TRBJ2-1; TRBD2 matches at 7 bases. The V gene's germline CDR1 is SGHTA and CDR2 FQGTGA. This CDR3 contains 18 residues. V lost 3 bases to trimming and J lost 0 bases; unmatched junction nucleotides: 11.

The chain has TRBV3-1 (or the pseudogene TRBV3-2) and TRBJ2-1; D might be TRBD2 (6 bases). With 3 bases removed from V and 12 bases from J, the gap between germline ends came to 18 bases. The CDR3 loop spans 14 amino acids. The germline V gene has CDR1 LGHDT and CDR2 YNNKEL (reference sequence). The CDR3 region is CASSQTLTSLGQFF. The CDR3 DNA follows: TGTGCCAGCAGCCAGACCCTGACTAGTCTCGGGCAGTTCTTC.

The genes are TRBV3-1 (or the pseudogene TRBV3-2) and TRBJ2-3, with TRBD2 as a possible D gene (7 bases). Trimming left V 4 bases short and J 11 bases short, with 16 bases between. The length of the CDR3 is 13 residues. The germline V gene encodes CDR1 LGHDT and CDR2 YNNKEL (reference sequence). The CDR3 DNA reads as TGTGCCAGCAGCCCCCTCGGGGGGCATGGGCAGTATTTT. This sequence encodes CASSPLGGHGQYF.

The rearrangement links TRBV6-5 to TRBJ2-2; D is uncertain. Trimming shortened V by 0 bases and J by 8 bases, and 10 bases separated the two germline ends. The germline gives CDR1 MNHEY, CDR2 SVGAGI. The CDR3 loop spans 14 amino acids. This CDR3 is CASSYSIGAGELFF. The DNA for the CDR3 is TGTGCCAGCAGTTACTCGATCGGTGCGGGGGAGCTGTTTTTT.

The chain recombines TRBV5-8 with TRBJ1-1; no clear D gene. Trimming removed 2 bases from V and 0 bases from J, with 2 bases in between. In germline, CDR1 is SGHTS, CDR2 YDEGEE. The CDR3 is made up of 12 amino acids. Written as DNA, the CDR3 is TGTGCCAGCAGCTTCTTGAACACTGAAGCTTTCTTT. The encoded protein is CASSFLNTEAFF.

This CDR3 is CASSVGDSRRGYTF. CDR3 nucleotide sequence: TGTGCCAGTAGTGTGGGGGACAGCCGACGGGGCTACACCTTC. V is TRBV19 and J is TRBJ1-2; 7 positions match TRBD1. The ends lost 5 bases at V and 8 bases at J; junction bases unmatched: 11. Germline-derived CDR1 and CDR2 are LNHDA and SQIVND (reference sequence). This CDR3 comprises 14 residues. The full variable domain, its missing parts supplied by reference TRBV19 and TRBJ1-2, is DGGITQSPKYLFRKEGQNVTLSCEQNLNHDAMYWYRQDPGQGLRLIYYSQIVNDFQKGDIAEGYSVSREKKESFPLTVTSAQKNPTAFYLCASSVGDSRRGYTFGSGTRLTVV.

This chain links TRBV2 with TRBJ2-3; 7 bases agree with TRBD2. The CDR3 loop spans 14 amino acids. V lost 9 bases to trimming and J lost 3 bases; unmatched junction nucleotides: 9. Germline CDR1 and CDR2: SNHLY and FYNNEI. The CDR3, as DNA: TGTGCCAGAGCTCGCGCGGGAGTTACAGATACGCAGTATTTT. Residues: CARARAGVTDTQYF.

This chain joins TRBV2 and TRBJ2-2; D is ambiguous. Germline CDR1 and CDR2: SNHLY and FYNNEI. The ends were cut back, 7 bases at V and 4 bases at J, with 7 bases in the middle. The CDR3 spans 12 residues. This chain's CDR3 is CASMKLTGELFF. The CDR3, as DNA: TGTGCCAGCATGAAACTCACCGGGGAGCTGTTTTTT.

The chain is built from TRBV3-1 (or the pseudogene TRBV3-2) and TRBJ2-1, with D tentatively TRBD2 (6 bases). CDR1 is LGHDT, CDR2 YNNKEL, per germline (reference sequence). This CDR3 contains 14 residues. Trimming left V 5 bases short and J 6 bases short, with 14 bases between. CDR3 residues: CASSTLAESNEQFF. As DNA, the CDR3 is TGTGCCAGCAGCACCTTAGCGGAGAGCAATGAGCAGTTCTTC.

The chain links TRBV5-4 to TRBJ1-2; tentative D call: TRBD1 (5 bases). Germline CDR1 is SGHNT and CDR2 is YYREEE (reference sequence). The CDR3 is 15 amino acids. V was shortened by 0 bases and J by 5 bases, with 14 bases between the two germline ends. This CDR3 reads CASSLAYGGRYGYTF. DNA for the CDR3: TGTGCCAGCAGCTTGGCCTACGGGGGAAGGTATGGCTACACCTTC.

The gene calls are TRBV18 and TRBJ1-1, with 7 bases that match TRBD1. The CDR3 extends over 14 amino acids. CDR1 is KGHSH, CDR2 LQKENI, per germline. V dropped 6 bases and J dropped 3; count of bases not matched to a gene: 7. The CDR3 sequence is CASSPTGYDTEAFF. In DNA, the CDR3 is TGTGCCAGCTCCCCGACAGGGTATGACACTGAAGCTTTCTTT. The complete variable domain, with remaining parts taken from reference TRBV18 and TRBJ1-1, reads NAGVMQNPRHLVRRRGQEARLRCSPMKGHSHVYWYRQLPEEGLKFMVYLQKENIIDESGMPKERFSAEFPKEGPSILRIQQVVRGDSAAYFCASSPTGYDTEAFFGQGTRLTVV.

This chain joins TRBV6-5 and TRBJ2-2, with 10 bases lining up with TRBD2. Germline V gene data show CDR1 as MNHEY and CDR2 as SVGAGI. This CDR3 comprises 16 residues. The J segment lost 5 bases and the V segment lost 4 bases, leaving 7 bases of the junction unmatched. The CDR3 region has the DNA TGTGCCAGCAGTTCCTCTAGCGGGAGAATTACCGGGGAGCTGTTTTTT. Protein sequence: CASSSSSGRITGELFF.

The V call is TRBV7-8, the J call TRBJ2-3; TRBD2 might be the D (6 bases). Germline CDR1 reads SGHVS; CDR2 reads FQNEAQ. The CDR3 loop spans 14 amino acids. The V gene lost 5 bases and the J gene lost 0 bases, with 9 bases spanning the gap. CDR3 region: CASSARDSTDTQYF. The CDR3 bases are TGTGCCAGCAGCGCGCGGGACAGCACAGATACGCAGTATTTT.

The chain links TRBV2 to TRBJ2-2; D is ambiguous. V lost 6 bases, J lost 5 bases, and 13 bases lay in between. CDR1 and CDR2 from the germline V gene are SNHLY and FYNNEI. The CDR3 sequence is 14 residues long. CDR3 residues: CASSSDTPTGELFF. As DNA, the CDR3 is TGTGCCAGCAGCTCCGACACCCCGACCGGGGAGCTGTTTTTT. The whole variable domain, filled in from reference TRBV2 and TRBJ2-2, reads EPEVTQTPSHQVTQMGQEVILRCVPISNHLYFYWYRQILGQKVEFLVSFYNNEISEKSEIFDDQFSVERPDGSNFTLKIRSTKLEDSAMYFCASSSDTPTGELFFGEGSRLTVL.

CDR3 loop: CASRKGAITDTQYF. CDR3 coding DNA: TGCGCCAGCAGGAAGGGGGCAATCACAGATACGCAGTATTTT. The chain couples TRBV10-1 to TRBJ2-3; 7 bases line up with TRBD1. CDR1 is WNHNN, CDR2 SYGVQD, per germline (reference sequence). The trim removed 6 bases at V and 2 bases at J, leaving 5 bases unmatched. The CDR3 loop spans 14 amino acids.

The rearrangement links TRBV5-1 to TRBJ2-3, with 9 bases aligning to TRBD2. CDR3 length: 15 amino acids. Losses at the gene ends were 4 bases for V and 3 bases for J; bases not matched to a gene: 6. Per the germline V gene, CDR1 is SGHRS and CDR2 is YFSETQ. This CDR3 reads CASSVPSGKTDTQYF. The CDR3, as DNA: TGCGCCAGCAGCGTACCTAGCGGGAAGACAGATACGCAGTATTTT.